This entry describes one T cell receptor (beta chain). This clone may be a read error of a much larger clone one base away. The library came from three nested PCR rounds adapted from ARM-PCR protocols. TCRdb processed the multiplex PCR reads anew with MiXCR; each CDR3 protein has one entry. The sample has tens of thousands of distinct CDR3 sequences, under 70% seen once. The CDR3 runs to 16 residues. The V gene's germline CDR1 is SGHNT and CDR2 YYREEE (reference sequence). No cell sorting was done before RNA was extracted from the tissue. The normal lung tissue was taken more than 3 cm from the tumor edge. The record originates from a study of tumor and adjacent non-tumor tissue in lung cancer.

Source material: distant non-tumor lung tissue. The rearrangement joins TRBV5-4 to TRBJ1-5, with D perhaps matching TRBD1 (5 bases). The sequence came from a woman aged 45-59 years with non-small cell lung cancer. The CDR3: CASSFGGTDSNQPHHF. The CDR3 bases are TGTGCCAGCAGTTTTGGAGGGACCGATAGCAATCAGCCCCATCATTTT.